A single sample gave rise to the 11 T cell receptor beta chains below, sequenced in a study of T cell responses to AZD1222 COVID-19 vaccine. Clones were sequenced by immunoSEQ multiplex PCR, and TCRdb holds only the in-frame ones, with some missing. The sample lists around 140,000 clones; 70% to 90% were seen once. This specimen consisted of peripheral blood, obtained 28 days after the second AZD1222 dose. These receptor sequences come from an adult who received the AZD1222 COVID-19 vaccine.

This rearrangement joins TRBV10-2 to TRBJ2-5, with no clear D. V dropped 0 bases and J dropped 5 bases, with 13 bases sitting between them. Germline CDR1 is WSHSY and CDR2 is SAAADI. CDR3 size: 15 residues. CDR3 sequence reads: CASSESLGFAETQYF. DNA for the CDR3: TGCGCCAGCAGTGAGTCTCTGGGATTTGCGGAGACCCAGTACTTC.

The chain has TRBV5-1 and TRBJ2-7; TRBD1 matches at 10 bases. Germline CDR1 is SGHRS and CDR2 is YFSETQ. V lost 4 bases, J lost 4 bases, and 5 bases stayed unmatched. CDR3 length: 14 residues. CDR3 protein: CASSVRTGGYEQYF. Written as DNA, the CDR3 is TGCGCCAGCAGCGTCAGGACAGGGGGATACGAGCAGTACTTC.

CDR3 loop: CATSRDRTEYGETQYF. CDR3 nucleotides: TGTGCCACCAGCAGAGATAGGACGGAGTACGGAGAGACCCAGTACTTC. The chain couples TRBV15 to TRBJ2-5; D call uncertain. This CDR3 is 16 amino acids long. From germline, CDR1 is LNHNV and CDR2 YYDKDF (reference sequence). V lost 0 bases, J lost 4 bases, and 15 bases lay in between.

This chain connects TRBV7-2 to TRBJ2-1; TRBD2 aligns across 10 bases. Germline-derived CDR1 and CDR2 are SGHTA and FQGNSA. This CDR3 comprises 18 residues. Trimming at V came to 1 base and at J to 3 bases, leaving 9 bases not matched to a gene. CDR3 sequence (DNA): TGTGCCAGCAGCTTAGGGCTAGCGGGAGTCTCCTACTACAATGAGCAGTTCTTC. The encoded protein is CASSLGLAGVSYYNEQFF.

The chain combines TRBV2 with TRBJ2-2; D possibly uses TRBD1 or TRBD2 (5 bases each). The germline gives CDR1 SNHLY, CDR2 FYNNEI. V shed 7 bases and J shed 4 bases, with 16 bases lying between them. The CDR3 is made up of 15 amino acids. The CDR3 region is CASKLGESTTGELFF. CDR3 bases: TGTGCCAGCAAACTGGGGGAGTCGACCACCGGGGAGCTGTTTTTT.

This sequence joins TRBV6-4 and TRBJ2-1; D not resolved. The CDR3 runs to 15 residues. From germline, CDR1 is MRHNA and CDR2 SNTAGT. The ends were cut back, 2 bases at V and 0 bases at J, with 8 bases in the middle. Here the CDR3 reads CASSDGGNSYNEQFF. In nucleotides, the CDR3 is TGTGCCAGCAGTGACGGCGGAAACTCCTACAATGAGCAGTTCTTC.

The chain recombines TRBV5-4 with TRBJ1-2; D is perhaps TRBD1 (6 bases). Germline assignment: CDR1 SGHNT and CDR2 YYREEE (reference sequence). V lost 3 bases and J lost 8, with 17 bases in between. The CDR3 totals 14 residues. The CDR3 DNA reads TGTGCCAGCAGCTGGGCAGTGGGGGCCAAAGGCTACACCTTC. Translating it yields CASSWAVGAKGYTF.

The chain recombines TRBV6-5 with TRBJ2-7; the D is unclear. The CDR3 consists of 14 residues. Trimming removed 2 bases from V and 2 bases from J, with 10 bases in between. Germline V gives CDR1 MNHEY, CDR2 SVGAGI. CDR3 amino acids: CASSYGPTTYEQYF. The CDR3 DNA sequence: TGTGCCAGCAGTTACGGGCCAACCACCTACGAGCAGTACTTC.

J is TRBJ1-4 and V is TRBV21-1. TRBV21-1 is labeled a pseudogene. This CDR3 is built from 15 residues. The CDR3 DNA reads as TGTGCCAGCAGCCGACTCGGGCAGGAGAGAGCGAAACTGTTTTTT. This translates into CASSRLGQERAKLFF.

The chain combines TRBV29-1 with TRBJ1-5; possibly TRBD1 for D (5 bases). Trimming removed 5 bases from V and 3 bases from J, with 14 bases in between. CDR3 length: 14 amino acids. Germline V gene lookup returns CDR1 SQVTM and CDR2 ANQGSEA. The CDR3 coding sequence is TGCAGCGTTAAAGCAGGGACGGCCAATCAGCCCCAGCATTTT. Translating gives CSVKAGTANQPQHF. Full variable domain (outside the CDR3, taken from reference TRBV29-1 and TRBJ1-5): SAVISQKPSRDICQRGTSLTIQCQVDSQVTMMFWYRQQPGQSLTLIATANQGSEATYESGFVIDKFPISRPNLTFSTLTVSNMSPEDSSIYLCSVKAGTANQPQHFGDGTRLSIL.

The chain combines TRBV9 with TRBJ1-5; D is possibly TRBD1 (5 bases). Trimming shortened V by 3 bases and J by 9 bases, and 16 bases separated the two germline ends. Germline V gene data show CDR1 as SGDLS and CDR2 as YYNGEE. This CDR3 is 14 amino acids long. CDR3 sequence (DNA): TGTGCCAGCAGCGGAATGGTGCTCGGGGGGCCCCAGCATTTT. Translation: CASSGMVLGGPQHF.